Below, 27 T cell receptor beta chains from the same sample are listed, as sequenced in a study of cytomegalovirus exposure and HLA in healthy donors listed by TCRdb under 2017. Library construction relied on the immunoSEQ multiplex PCR assay. A mixture of 60 forward primers for TCR Vbeta segments and 13 reverse primers for TCR Jbeta segments was used in the multiplex PCR. In its TCRdb copy, this immuneACCESS table keeps in-frame sequences only and misses some clones. Where compared with another copy, unresolved V genes explain less than half of these, and the others have no known cause. This sample comprises roughly 120,000 clones, around 76% of them detected only once. Around 13% of the sample lies in the top ten. Sequenced sample: PBMCs. The receptors shown here come from a woman aged 60-75 years in good health and CMV-seropositive.

This chain uses TRBV11-2 with TRBJ2-5; 7 bases agree with TRBD1. V lost 3 bases to trimming and J lost 5 bases; unmatched junction nucleotides: 9. The CDR3 contains 15 residues. In germline, CDR1 is SGHAT, CDR2 FQNNGV. The CDR3 loop is CASSFGQATRETQYF. The DNA for the CDR3 is TGTGCCAGCAGCTTCGGACAGGCTACGAGGGAGACCCAGTACTTC.

The chain recombines TRBV6-4 with TRBJ2-1, with D possibly matching TRBD2 (6 bases). CDR1 and CDR2 (germline): MRHNA, SNTAGT. Trimming left V 2 bases short and J 7 bases short, with 12 bases between. This CDR3 region has 14 residues. The CDR3 loop is CASSDQPGVNEQFF. The CDR3 bases are TGTGCCAGCAGTGACCAGCCGGGGGTAAATGAGCAGTTCTTC.

The CDR3 sequence is CASSPQGMGDRYEQYF. CDR3 DNA: TGTGCCAGCAGCCCACAGGGGATGGGGGACCGCTACGAGCAGTACTTC. This chain connects TRBV6-6 to TRBJ2-7, with 7 bases that match TRBD1. This CDR3 region has 16 residues. Germline trimming cut 6 bases from V and 3 bases from J; bases unmatched to any gene: 14. Per germline, CDR1 MNHNY and CDR2 SVGAGI (reference sequence).

A single count supports this clone. The rearrangement joins TRBV5-1 to TRBJ1-4, with D possibly TRBD1 on 5 matching bases. In germline, CDR1 is SGHRS, CDR2 YFSETQ. This CDR3 is 15 amino acids long. Trimming removed 8 bases from V and 4 bases from J, with 18 bases in between. The CDR3, as DNA: TGCGCCAGTACGACATGGTGGGGGGATAATGAAAAACTGTTTTTT. It codes for CASTTWWGDNEKLFF.

CDR3 DNA sequence: TGTGCCAGCAGCTTAACAACAGCGAACACTGAAGCTTTCTTT. Protein: CASSLTTANTEAFF. This chain links TRBV7-3 with TRBJ1-1; D not certain. This CDR3 is 14 amino acids long. Trimming left V 0 bases short and J 1 base short, with 6 bases between. The germline V gene encodes CDR1 SGHTA and CDR2 FQGTGA.

The chain carries TRBV14 and TRBJ2-1; 8 bases are a match to TRBD2. V dropped 7 bases and J dropped 4; count of bases not matched to a gene: 6. There are 14 residues in the CDR3. Per the germline V gene, CDR1 is SGHDN and CDR2 is FVKESK. This chain's CDR3 is CASNTAGVYNEQFF. The DNA for the CDR3 is TGTGCCAGCAACACAGCGGGAGTATACAATGAGCAGTTCTTC.

The chain couples TRBV5-8 to TRBJ1-5; D unclear. The CDR3 totals 17 residues. Trimming stripped 1 base from V and 5 bases from J, with 19 bases between. Germline V gene lookup returns CDR1 SGHTS and CDR2 YDEGEE. Here the CDR3 reads CASSLSGGQVTYQPQHF. The CDR3 DNA is TGTGCCAGCAGCTTGTCGGGCGGGCAGGTGACCTATCAGCCCCAGCATTTT.

The chain joins TRBV5-4 to TRBJ1-2; 7 bases match TRBD1. This CDR3 contains 13 residues. Looked up from germline, CDR1 is SGHNT and CDR2 is YYREEE (reference sequence). V shed 3 bases and J 4 bases; nucleotides not matched to a gene: 3. CDR3 nucleotide sequence: TGTGCCAGCAGCTCCAGGGGGGCCTATGGCTACACCTTC. It codes for CASSSRGAYGYTF.

The chain has TRBV5-1 and TRBJ2-2, with TRBD2 identical over 11 bases. This CDR3 contains 18 residues. J lost 0 bases, V lost 4 bases, and 8 bases had no gene match. CDR1 SGHRS and CDR2 YFSETQ come from the germline V gene. The CDR3 coding sequence is TGCGCCAGCAGCGGGCATTTAGCGGGAGGGCCGAACACCGGGGAGCTGTTTTTT. As protein: CASSGHLAGGPNTGELFF.

The J gene is TRBJ1-2, the V gene TRBV9, with TRBD1 matching 10 bases. CDR1 is SGDLS, CDR2 YYNGEE, per germline. V dropped 3 bases and J dropped 5; count of bases not matched to a gene: 4. The CDR3 has 14 residues. The CDR3: CASSAGTGVYGYTF. CDR3 DNA sequence: TGTGCCAGCAGCGCCGGGACAGGGGTGTATGGCTACACCTTC.

The rearrangement uses TRBV2 and TRBJ1-5; possibly TRBD1 for D (5 bases). V dropped 7 bases and J dropped 6 bases, with 13 bases sitting between them. Germline-derived CDR1 and CDR2 are SNHLY and FYNNEI. The length of the CDR3 is 13 residues. The DNA for the CDR3 is TGTGCCAGCACTAGGCAGGGCAGTCAGCCCCAGCATTTT. Translation gives CASTRQGSQPQHF.

The rearrangement links TRBV4-1 to TRBJ2-1; tentative D call: TRBD2 (6 bases). Germline CDR1 is MGHRA and CDR2 is YSYEKL. With 0 bases removed from V and 4 bases from J, the gap between germline ends came to 19 bases. This CDR3 region has 18 residues. CDR3 amino acids: CASSQDGVGVAEYNEQFF. For the CDR3, the DNA is TGCGCCAGCAGCCAAGATGGAGTTGGGGTAGCGGAGTACAATGAGCAGTTCTTC.

This clone has just a few counts. The rearrangement links TRBV7-6 to TRBJ2-1, with D possibly matching TRBD2 (5 bases). V dropped 4 bases and J dropped 0 bases, with 16 bases sitting between them. This CDR3 spans 17 amino acids. Germline CDR1 and CDR2: SGHVS and FNYEAQ. The CDR3 region has the DNA TGTGCCAGCAGCTCTCTGGTGGGCGGGCACTCCTACAATGAGCAGTTCTTC. Translated, it gives CASSSLVGGHSYNEQFF.

The V gene is TRBV19, the J gene TRBJ2-7; TRBD2 matches 15 bases. Germline assignment: CDR1 LNHDA and CDR2 SQIVND (reference sequence). This CDR3 has 14 amino acids. Unmatched junction bases numbered 1, after V lost 6 bases and J lost 4 bases. The chain's CDR3 is CASRGLAGGYEQYF. The CDR3 DNA sequence: TGTGCCAGTAGGGGACTAGCGGGAGGATACGAGCAGTACTTC.

V is TRBV27 and J is TRBJ2-1; the D gene is possibly TRBD2 (5 bases). CDR3 length: 14 amino acids. Germline assignment: CDR1 MNHEY and CDR2 SMNVEV (reference sequence). V was trimmed by 2 bases and J by 4 bases, leaving 9 bases between them. CDR3 in DNA: TGTGCCAGCAGTTTAAAAGTAGCGTACAATGAGCAGTTCTTC. The encoded protein is CASSLKVAYNEQFF.

This clone was counted between two and nine times. The V gene is TRBV4-2, the J gene TRBJ2-1, with 8 bases aligning to TRBD2. Unmatched junction bases numbered 13, after V lost 0 bases and J lost 6 bases. The CDR3 runs 18 residues. Germline-derived CDR1 and CDR2 are LGHNA and YNFKEQ. The CDR3: CASSQDTQRGWVSNEQFF. CDR3 DNA: TGTGCCAGCAGCCAAGATACCCAGCGGGGGTGGGTTTCCAATGAGCAGTTCTTC.

J is TRBJ1-3 and V is TRBV7-2; 7 nucleotides line up with TRBD1. CDR3 length equals 13 residues. J lost 4 bases, V lost 7 bases, and 4 bases had no gene match. Per the germline V gene, CDR1 is SGHTA and CDR2 is FQGNSA. In nucleotides, the CDR3 is TGTGCCAGCATCCCAGGGGGAGGAAACACCATATATTTT. This sequence encodes CASIPGGGNTIYF.

This clone was seen just once. The chain couples TRBV10-3 to TRBJ2-2, with 9 positions matching TRBD2. The J segment lost 1 base and the V segment lost 6 bases, leaving 0 bases of the junction unmatched. The CDR3 is 14 amino acids. From germline, CDR1 is ENHRY and CDR2 SYGVKD. The CDR3 loop is CAIRTSGNTGELFF. The DNA for the CDR3 is TGTGCCATCAGGACTAGCGGGAACACCGGGGAGCTGTTTTTT.

This chain links TRBV5-4 with TRBJ2-7; 9 bases are a match to TRBD1. The germline V gene encodes CDR1 SGHNT and CDR2 YYREEE (reference sequence). CDR3 length: 14 residues. V lost 0 bases and J lost 5; bases outside the gene matches: 3. This CDR3 reads CASSLGQGVHEQYF. In DNA form, the CDR3 reads TGTGCCAGCAGCTTGGGACAGGGGGTGCACGAGCAGTACTTC.

The J gene is TRBJ2-7, the V gene TRBV7-2, with 8 bases lining up with TRBD2. The germline V gene has CDR1 SGHTA and CDR2 FQGNSA. The CDR3 sequence is 14 residues long. V was clipped by 3 bases and J by 7 bases; unmatched bases: 8. The CDR3 region has the DNA TGTGCCAGCAGCTTGGCGACCCGCGGGGGGGAGCAGTACTTC. It codes for CASSLATRGGEQYF.

V and J are TRBV30 and TRBJ2-1; 9 bases fit TRBD2. J gave up 6 bases and V 4 bases, and 7 bases lay outside the gene matches. Germline CDR1 GTSNPN, CDR2 SVGIG (reference sequence). CDR3 length: 14 residues. CDR3 sequence reads: CAWNAGGVLNEQFF. As DNA, the CDR3 is TGTGCCTGGAACGCGGGAGGGGTGCTCAATGAGCAGTTCTTC.

J is TRBJ2-7 and V is TRBV14, with 9 nucleotides matching TRBD2. The CDR3 contains 16 residues. Unmatched junction bases numbered 6, after V lost 3 bases and J lost 0 bases. CDR1 and CDR2 (germline): SGHDN, FVKESK. CDR3 sequence: CASSHISGRGSYEQYF. In DNA form, the CDR3 reads TGTGCCAGCAGCCACATTAGCGGGAGAGGCTCCTACGAGCAGTACTTC.

The J gene is TRBJ2-7, the V gene TRBV6-1; the D gene is possibly TRBD1 (6 bases). This CDR3 has 13 residues. Trimming took off 6 bases at V and 2 bases at J, with 11 bases between the two ends. Germline V lookup: CDR1 MNHNS, CDR2 SASEGT. Here the CDR3 DNA reads TGTGCCAGCAGATCTACAGGGACCTACGAGCAGTACTTC. It specifies CASRSTGTYEQYF.

The J gene is TRBJ1-1, the V gene TRBV14, with D hard to call. CDR1 is SGHDN and CDR2 is FVKESK in the germline V gene. Trimming cost V 7 bases and J 3 bases, with 15 bases left between them. The CDR3 spans 14 residues. CDR3 nucleotides: TGTGCCAGCACCCGATCCCCCGGGGACACTGAAGCTTTCTTT. Translation gives CASTRSPGDTEAFF.

This chain joins TRBV18 and TRBJ2-7; D perhaps matches TRBD1 (6 bases). The V and J ends lost 0 bases and 3 bases respectively, with 18 bases between them. Germline V gene lookup returns CDR1 KGHSH and CDR2 LQKENI. This CDR3 region has 17 residues. The CDR3 here is CASSPPARTGNIYEQYF. CDR3 sequence (DNA): TGTGCCAGCTCACCACCTGCTCGAACAGGGAACATCTACGAGCAGTACTTC.

The chain recombines TRBV25-1 with TRBJ2-5; D is unclear. Trimming shortened V by 7 bases and J by 5 bases, and 8 bases separated the two germline ends. Germline CDR1 MGHDK, CDR2 SYGVNS. The CDR3 spans 11 residues. The CDR3 spells CASIIRETQYF. CDR3 nucleotide sequence: TGTGCCAGCATTATCCGGGAGACCCAGTACTTC.

The chain employs TRBV7-8 and TRBJ2-5; D possibly corresponds to TRBD2 (5 bases). Trimming removed 3 bases from V and 2 bases from J, with 10 bases in between. CDR1 SGHVS and CDR2 FQNEAQ come from the germline V gene. The CDR3 covers 14 residues. The CDR3 DNA follows: TGTGCCAGCAGCTTCAGAGGGCGGCAAGAGACCCAGTACTTC. The encoded protein is CASSFRGRQETQYF.